This TCR beta chain appears in the sequencing data of a study of blood T cell repertoires in COVID-19. The wider study: Sources were T cells, B-cell-depleted T cells, or PBMCs; the material itself was cDNA or gDNA.

Original data processing: Amplification from reference gene primers served as the basis for estimated nucleated cell counts. The data were produced by immunoSEQ multiplex PCR, yet TCRdb's version contains in-frame clones alone and is incomplete. The V and J calls and clone size are taken from that table; D and trimming were inferred from the DNA. This sample yields 120,000 to 150,000 clones, of which roughly 85% are seen a single time; approximately 3.5% belongs to the top ten. The sequence was obtained from a man aged 55 to 70 with acute or convalescent COVID-19. Sequenced: peripheral blood.

The DNA for the CDR3 is TGTGCCAGCAGCCCCAATGGAGGGTTAAATGAAAAACTGTTTTTT. Amino acid sequence: CASSPNGGLNEKLFF. This sequence joins TRBV7-2 and TRBJ1-4; D unclear. Germline-derived CDR1 and CDR2 are SGHTA and FQGNSA. This CDR3 contains 15 residues. V lost 5 bases, J lost 5 bases, and 15 bases lay in between.